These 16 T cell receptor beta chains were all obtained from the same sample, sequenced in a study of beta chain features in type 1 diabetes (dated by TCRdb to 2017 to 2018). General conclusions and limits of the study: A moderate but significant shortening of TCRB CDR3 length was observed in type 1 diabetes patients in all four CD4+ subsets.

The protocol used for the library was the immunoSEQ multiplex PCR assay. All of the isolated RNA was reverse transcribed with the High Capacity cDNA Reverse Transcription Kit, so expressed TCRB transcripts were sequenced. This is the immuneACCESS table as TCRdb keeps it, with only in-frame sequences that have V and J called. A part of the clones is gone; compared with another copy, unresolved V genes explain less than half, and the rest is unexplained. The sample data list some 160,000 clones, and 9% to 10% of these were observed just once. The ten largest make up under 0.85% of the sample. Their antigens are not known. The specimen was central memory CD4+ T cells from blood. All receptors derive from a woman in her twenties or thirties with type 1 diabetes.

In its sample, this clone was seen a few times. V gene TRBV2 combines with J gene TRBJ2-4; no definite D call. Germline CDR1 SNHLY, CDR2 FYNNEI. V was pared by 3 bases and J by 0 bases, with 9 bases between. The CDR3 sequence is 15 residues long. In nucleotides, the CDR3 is TGTGCCAGCAGTGATTCCTATTTAGCCAAAAACATTCAGTACTTC. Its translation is CASSDSYLAKNIQYF. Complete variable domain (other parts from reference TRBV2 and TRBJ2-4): EPEVTQTPSHQVTQMGQEVILRCVPISNHLYFYWYRQILGQKVEFLVSFYNNEISEKSEIFDDQFSVERPDGSNFTLKIRSTKLEDSAMYFCASSDSYLAKNIQYFGAGTRLSVL.

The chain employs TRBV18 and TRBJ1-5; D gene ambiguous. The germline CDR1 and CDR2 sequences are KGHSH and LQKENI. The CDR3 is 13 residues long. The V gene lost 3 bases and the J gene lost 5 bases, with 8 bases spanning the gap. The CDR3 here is CASSPGGDQPQHF. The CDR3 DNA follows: TGTGCCAGCTCACCTGGCGGGGATCAGCCCCAGCATTTT.

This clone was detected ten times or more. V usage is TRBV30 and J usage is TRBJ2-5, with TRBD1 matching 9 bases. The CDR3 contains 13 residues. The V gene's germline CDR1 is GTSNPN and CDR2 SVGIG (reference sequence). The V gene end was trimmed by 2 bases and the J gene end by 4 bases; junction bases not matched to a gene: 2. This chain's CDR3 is CAWSLQGAETQYF. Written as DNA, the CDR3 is TGTGCCTGGAGTCTACAGGGGGCAGAGACCCAGTACTTC.

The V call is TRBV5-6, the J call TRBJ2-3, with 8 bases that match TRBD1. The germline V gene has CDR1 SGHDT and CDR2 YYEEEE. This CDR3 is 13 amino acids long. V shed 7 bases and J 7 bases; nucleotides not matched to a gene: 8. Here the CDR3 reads CASLTGEENTQYF. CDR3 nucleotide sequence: TGTGCCAGCCTGACAGGGGAGGAGAATACGCAGTATTTT.

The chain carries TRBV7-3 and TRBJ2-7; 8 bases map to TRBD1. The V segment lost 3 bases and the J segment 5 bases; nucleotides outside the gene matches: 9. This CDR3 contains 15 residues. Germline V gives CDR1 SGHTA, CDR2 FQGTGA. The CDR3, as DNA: TGTGCCAGCAGCTTGATGTCAGGGGGCGCGGACGAGCAGTACTTC. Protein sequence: CASSLMSGGADEQYF.

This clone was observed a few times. CDR3 sequence reads: CASSGVAGVGETQYF. The CDR3 region has the DNA TGTGCCAGCAGTGGGGTAGCGGGAGTAGGAGAGACCCAGTACTTC. The V and J genes are TRBV7-2 and TRBJ2-5, with 9 bases matching TRBD2. Germline V gene sequence: CDR1 SGHTA, CDR2 FQGNSA. The V segment lost 6 bases and the J segment 4 bases; nucleotides outside the gene matches: 9. CDR3 size: 15 residues. Using reference TRBV7-2 and TRBJ2-5 for the parts outside the CDR3, the full variable domain is GAGVSQSPSNKVTEKGKDVELRCDPISGHTALYWYRQSLGQGLEFLIYFQGNSAPDKSGLPSDRFSAERTGGSVSTLTIQRTQQEDSAVYLCASSGVAGVGETQYFGPGTRLLVL.

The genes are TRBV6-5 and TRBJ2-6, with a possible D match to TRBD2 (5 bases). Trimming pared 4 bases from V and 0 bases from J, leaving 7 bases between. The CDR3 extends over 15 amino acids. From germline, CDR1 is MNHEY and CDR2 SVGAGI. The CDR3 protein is CASSSRGSGANVLTF. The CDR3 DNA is TGTGCCAGCAGTTCTCGGGGCTCTGGGGCCAACGTCCTGACTTTC.

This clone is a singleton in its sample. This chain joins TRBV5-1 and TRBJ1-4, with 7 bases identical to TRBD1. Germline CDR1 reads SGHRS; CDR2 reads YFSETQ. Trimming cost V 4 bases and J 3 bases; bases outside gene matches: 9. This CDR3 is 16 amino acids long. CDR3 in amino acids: CASSPQPGQSNEKLFF. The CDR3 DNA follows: TGCGCCAGCAGCCCGCAACCGGGACAGTCTAATGAAAAACTGTTTTTT.

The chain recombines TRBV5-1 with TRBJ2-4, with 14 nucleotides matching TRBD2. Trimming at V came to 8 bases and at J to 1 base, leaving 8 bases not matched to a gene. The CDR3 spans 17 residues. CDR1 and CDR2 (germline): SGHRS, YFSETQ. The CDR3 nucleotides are TGCGCCAGAAGGAGGACTAGCGGGAGGACGGCCAAAAACATTCAGTACTTC. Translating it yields CARRRTSGRTAKNIQYF. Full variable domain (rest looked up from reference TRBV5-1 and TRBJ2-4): KAGVTQTPRYLIKTRGQQVTLSCSPISGHRSVSWYQQTPGQGLQFLFEYFSETQRNKGNFPGRFSGRQFSNSRSEMNVSTLELGDSALYLCARRRTSGRTAKNIQYFGAGTRLSVL.

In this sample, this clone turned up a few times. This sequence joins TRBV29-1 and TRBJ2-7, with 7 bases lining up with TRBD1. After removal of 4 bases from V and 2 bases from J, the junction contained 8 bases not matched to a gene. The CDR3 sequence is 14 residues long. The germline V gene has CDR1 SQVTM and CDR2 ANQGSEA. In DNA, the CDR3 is TGCAGCGTTGGCGTTGACAGGGCAGCCTACGAGCAGTACTTC. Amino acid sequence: CSVGVDRAAYEQYF.

CDR3 sequence: CASSLPGQGASGNTIYF. The CDR3 DNA sequence: TGTGCCAGCAGTTTACCGGGACAGGGGGCCAGTGGAAACACCATATATTTT. The genes are TRBV28 and TRBJ1-3, with 12 bases identical to TRBD1. Trimming cost V 2 bases and J 3 bases; bases outside gene matches: 5. The germline V gene encodes CDR1 MDHEN and CDR2 SYDVKM. CDR3 size: 17 residues. Full variable domain (remainder filled in from reference TRBV28 and TRBJ1-3): DVKVTQSSRYLVKRTGEKVFLECVQDMDHENMFWYRQDPGLGLRLIYFSYDVKMKEKGDIPEGYSVSREKKERFSLILESASTNQTSMYLCASSLPGQGASGNTIYFGEGSWLTVV.

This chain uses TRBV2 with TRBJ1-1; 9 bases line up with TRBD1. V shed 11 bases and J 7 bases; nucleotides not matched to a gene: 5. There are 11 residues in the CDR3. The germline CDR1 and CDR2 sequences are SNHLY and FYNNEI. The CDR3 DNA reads TGTGCCCGGACAGGGGCCCATGAAGCTTTCTTT. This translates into CARTGAHEAFF.

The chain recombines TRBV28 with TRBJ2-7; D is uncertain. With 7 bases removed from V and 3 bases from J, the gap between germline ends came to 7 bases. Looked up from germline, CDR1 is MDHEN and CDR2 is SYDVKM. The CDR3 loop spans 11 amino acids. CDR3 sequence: CASTTVYEQYF. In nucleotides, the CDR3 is TGTGCCAGCACTACCGTCTACGAGCAGTACTTC.

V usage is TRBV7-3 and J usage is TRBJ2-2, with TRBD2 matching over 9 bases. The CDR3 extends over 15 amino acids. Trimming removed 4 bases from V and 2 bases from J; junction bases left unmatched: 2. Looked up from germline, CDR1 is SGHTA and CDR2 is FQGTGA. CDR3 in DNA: TGTGCCAGCAGCTCGACTAGCGGAAACACCGGGGAGCTGTTTTTT. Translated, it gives CASSSTSGNTGELFF.

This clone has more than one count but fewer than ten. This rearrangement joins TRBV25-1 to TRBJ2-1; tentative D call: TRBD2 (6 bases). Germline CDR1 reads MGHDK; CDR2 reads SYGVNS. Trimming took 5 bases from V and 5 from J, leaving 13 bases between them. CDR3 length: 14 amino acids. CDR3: CASSPSLANNEQFF. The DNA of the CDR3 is TGTGCCAGCAGTCCTTCACTAGCCAACAATGAGCAGTTCTTC.

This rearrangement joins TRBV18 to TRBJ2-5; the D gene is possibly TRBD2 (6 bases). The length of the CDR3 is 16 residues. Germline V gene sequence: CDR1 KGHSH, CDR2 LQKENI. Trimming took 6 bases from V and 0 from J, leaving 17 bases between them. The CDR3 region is CASSRNAGTHQETQYF. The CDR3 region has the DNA TGTGCCAGCTCTCGCAATGCCGGGACTCACCAAGAGACCCAGTACTTC.